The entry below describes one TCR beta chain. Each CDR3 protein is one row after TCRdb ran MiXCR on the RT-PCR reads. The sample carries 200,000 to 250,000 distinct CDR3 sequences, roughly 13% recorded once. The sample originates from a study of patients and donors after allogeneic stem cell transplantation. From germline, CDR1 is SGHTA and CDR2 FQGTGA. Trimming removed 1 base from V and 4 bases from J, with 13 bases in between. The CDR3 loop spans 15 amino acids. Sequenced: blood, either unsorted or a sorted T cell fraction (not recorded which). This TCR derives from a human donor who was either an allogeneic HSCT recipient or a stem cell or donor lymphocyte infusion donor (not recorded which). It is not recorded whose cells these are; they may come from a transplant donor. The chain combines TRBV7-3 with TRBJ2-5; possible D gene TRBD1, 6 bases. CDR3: CASSLKPRGGETQYF. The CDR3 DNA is TGTGCCAGCAGCTTAAAGCCCAGGGGCGGAGAGACCCAGTACTTC.